This TCR beta chain emerged from a study of post-analysis software for immune sequencing data (dated by TCRdb to between 2015 and 2016). Some background on the complete study: The recorded disease courses included relapsing-remitting, secondary progressive and progressive-relapsing multiple sclerosis, and some patients had no subtype annotation. The patient repertoires were set against eleven to twelve previously published healthy control repertoires from donors whose ages ranged from roughly 6 to 27 years. A subset of samples was prepared in parallel using single-end sample barcoding, then pooled and co-amplified after Illumina adapter ligation.

The library was obtained by PCR. TCRdb records Illumina HiSeq 2500 as the sequencer. To reduce PCR and sequencing biases, unique molecular identifiers were built into the TCR beta cDNA libraries. Per 1 to 10 million input T cells, approximately 500,000 cDNA molecules were obtained, such that each molecule approximated one T cell. Patient libraries were prepared and sequenced with the same protocol used for the earlier healthy control dataset. Within a given batch, samples were prepared together, multiplexed and sequenced on the same HiSeq lane. As for how the authors treated the data: Raw barcoded reads were processed with MIGEC, discarding single-read molecular identifier groups before consensus assembly and CDR3 extraction. Clonotype tables were post-analysed with VDJtools, and diversity was normalized by down-sampling all datasets to the smallest sample size. Repertoire overlap clustering matched CDR3 amino acid but not nucleotide sequences to correct batch-related cross-sample contamination. TCRdb reprocessed the public reads (quality trimming at Q25 with fastp, clone calling with MiXCR) and kept in-frame beta chains. Identical CDR3 protein sequences are pooled into one entry, listed with their most common genes and DNA. Here the V and J calls rest on TCRdb's processing, not on the authors' analysis. For this sample the table gives more than 350,000 distinct CDR3 sequences, of which 30% to 40% were detected only once. About 7.6% of the sample belongs to the ten largest clones.

Findings and caveats that apply to the study as a whole: When samples were clustered directly using the F measure, samples prepared in the same batch co-clustered strongly, which prompted a batch-effect correction. The multiple sclerosis patient group was slightly younger than the control group. Compared with controls, multiple sclerosis patients had significantly lower normalized Chao1 diversity, a finding suggesting substantial peripheral T-cell clonal expansion.

Remarks on this clonotype: This clone's antigen is unknown. No quality values exist for individual bases; no much larger clone is one base distant.

To demonstrate the VDJtools post-analysis software, the study profiled TCR beta repertoires from the peripheral blood of about 13 young patients with multiple sclerosis. Multiple sclerosis patients were children and adolescents aged 6 to 15 years. Sequencing used blood. This receptor was taken from a girl aged 2 to 9 with multiple sclerosis.

This receptor has the CDR3 CASSRNQGGDSGANVLTF. The DNA is as follows: TGCGCCAGCAGCCGTAACCAGGGGGGGGACTCTGGGGCCAACGTCCTGACTTTC. This receptor chain uses TRBV4-1 and TRBJ2-6; the D gene could be TRBD1 or TRBD2, each one agreeing over 7 bases. CDR1 MGHRA and CDR2 YSYEKL are derived from the germline V gene. V is clipped by 4 bases and J by 0 bases, and the sequence between their germline boundaries is 16 bases long. The CDR3, cysteine through phenylalanine, is 18 amino acids long. Solely the CDR3 DNA is kept, with 54 bases framed from the first base.